These 28 T cell receptor beta chains were sequenced from one sample in a study of vaccination and CD4 T cells after COVID-19. No antigen has been identified for these receptors. Treatment described: roughly 10-day PBMC culture with coronavirus spike peptide pools or control peptides (ViraFEST assay). The collection of CD4+ T cells from the unexposed donor took place before the COVID-19 pandemic (2011-2018). The study sequenced cultured CD4+ T cell DNA using the Oncomine TCR Beta short-read assay. TCRdb recomputed calls from the PCR reads with MiXCR, one row per CDR3 protein. The sample has around 3,700 distinct CDR3 sequences, about 25% seen once. The specimen was CD4+ T cells from blood, cultured in vitro. Receptors originate from a human donor in good health.

The chain couples TRBV7-3 to TRBJ2-5, with 10 bases aligning to TRBD1. The ends lost 5 bases at V and 4 bases at J; junction bases unmatched: 10. The germline V gene has CDR1 SGHTA and CDR2 FQGTGA. The CDR3 runs to 16 residues. DNA for the CDR3: TGTGCCAGCAGCCCAACGGGACAGGGGTCGGGAGAGACCCAGTACTTC. Translation gives CASSPTGQGSGETQYF.

This clonotype was recorded a few times. The V gene is TRBV10-3, the J gene TRBJ1-2; TRBD1 is a possible D gene (5 bases). Germline CDR1 and CDR2: ENHRY and SYGVKD. V shed 4 bases and J shed 0 bases, with 12 bases lying between them. This CDR3 contains 15 residues. The CDR3 DNA follows: TGTGCCATCAGTGCTGGGGGGGTAGCTAACTATGGCTACACCTTC. Its protein product is CAISAGGVANYGYTF.

The rearrangement uses TRBV5-1 and TRBJ2-7; D may correspond to TRBD1 or TRBD2 (6 bases each). This CDR3 contains 14 residues. V lost 0 bases, J lost 7 bases, and 14 bases lay in between. The germline V gene encodes CDR1 SGHRS and CDR2 YFSETQ. In nucleotides, the CDR3 is TGCGCCAGCAGCTTGGAGGGGGGTCCCCAGGAGCAGTACTTC. This codes for CASSLEGGPQEQYF.

As concerns this clonotype: A junction end diverges from the germline sequence, so it may reflect a read error. The V gene is TRBV19, the J gene TRBJ2-5; TRBD2 is a possible D gene (5 bases). CDR3 length: 14 residues. Looked up from germline, CDR1 is LNHDA and CDR2 is SQIVND (reference sequence). The CDR3 loop reads CASSRTGHPRTRYF. Here the CDR3 DNA reads TGTGCCAGTAGTAGGACTGGGCACCCTCGGACCCGGTACTTC.

CDR3: CASSQAGERYEQYF. CDR3 in DNA: TGTGCCAGTAGCCAAGCGGGAGAAAGGTACGAGCAGTACTTC. V and J are TRBV19 and TRBJ2-7, with 8 positions matching TRBD2. The junction had 8 bases not matched to a gene; V was cut back by 6 bases and J by 4 bases. The CDR3 has 14 amino acids. In germline, CDR1 is LNHDA, CDR2 SQIVND (reference sequence).

V gene TRBV18 combines with J gene TRBJ2-2, with 7 nucleotides matching TRBD2. Trimming removed 0 bases from V and 6 bases from J; junction bases left unmatched: 1. The CDR3 consists of 14 residues. CDR1 is KGHSH and CDR2 is LQKENI in the germline V gene. The CDR3 DNA follows: TGTGCCAGCTCACCACCACTAGCGCCCGGGGAGCTGTTTTTT. Translating gives CASSPPLAPGELFF.

This clonotype is judged hyperexpanded. V is TRBV5-5 and J is TRBJ2-5, with D unclear. CDR1 and CDR2 (germline): SGHKS, YYEKEE (reference sequence). This CDR3 is 13 amino acids long. V dropped 0 bases and J dropped 4 bases, with 7 bases sitting between them. The CDR3: CASSLASPETQYF. Here the CDR3 DNA reads TGTGCCAGCAGCTTGGCGTCGCCAGAGACCCAGTACTTC.

The rearrangement joins TRBV6-4 to TRBJ2-1; 9 bases agree with TRBD2. This CDR3 has 18 residues. The germline V gene encodes CDR1 MRHNA and CDR2 SNTAGT. Trimming cost V 4 bases and J 2 bases; bases outside gene matches: 12. The CDR3 DNA reads as TGTGCCAGCAGTGTTCTGGGACTAGCCCCTGGGGCCTACAATGAGCAGTTCTTC. This sequence encodes CASSVLGLAPGAYNEQFF.

This clonotype has a handful of counts. The chain employs TRBV6-1 and TRBJ2-1; D unresolved. This CDR3 has 14 residues. Trimming took off 2 bases at V and 1 base at J, with 6 bases between the two ends. Germline V gene sequence: CDR1 MNHNS, CDR2 SASEGT. CDR3 sequence: CASSELPSYNEQFF. The CDR3 coding sequence is TGTGCCAGCAGTGAACTCCCATCCTACAATGAGCAGTTCTTC.

This chain connects TRBV5-1 to TRBJ2-6; D is unclear. Trimming removed 0 bases from V and 2 bases from J, with 6 bases in between. The CDR3 is made up of 15 amino acids. Germline lookup yields CDR1 SGHRS and CDR2 YFSETQ. CDR3 residues: CASSLAGAGANVLTF. Here the CDR3 DNA reads TGCGCCAGCAGCTTGGCTGGGGCTGGGGCCAACGTCCTGACTTTC.

The rearrangement links TRBV7-9 to TRBJ1-4, with a tentative D call TRBD1 (6 bases). The CDR3 is made up of 13 amino acids. V was pared by 1 base and J by 15 bases, with 15 bases between. Germline V gene data show CDR1 as SEHNR and CDR2 as FQNEAQ (reference sequence). This CDR3 is CASSLGWNRDLFF. As DNA, the CDR3 is TGTGCCAGCAGCTTAGGTTGGAACAGGGACTTGTTTTTT.

V and J are TRBV5-8 and TRBJ1-4; TRBD1 is a possible D gene (6 bases). The CDR3 is made up of 17 amino acids. Germline loops: CDR1 SGHTS, CDR2 YDEGEE. V dropped 4 bases and J dropped 3 bases, with 19 bases sitting between them. Written as DNA, the CDR3 is TGTGCCAGCAGCGGGGGCCGGGAGGGAGCCGCTAATGAAAAACTGTTTTTT. This translates into CASSGGREGAANEKLFF.

There are a few counts of this clonotype. The V and J genes are TRBV12-3 or TRBV12-4 and TRBJ2-1; 9 bases line up with TRBD1. The CDR3 runs to 16 residues. The V gene end was trimmed by 2 bases and the J gene end by 4 bases; junction bases not matched to a gene: 6. The CDR3, as DNA: TGTGCCAGCAGTTTACCCGGACAGGGGTGGTACAATGAGCAGTTCTTC. Encoded protein: CASSLPGQGWYNEQFF.

This chain uses TRBV5-4 with TRBJ1-2, with D perhaps matching TRBD1 (5 bases). CDR3 length equals 15 residues. V was pared by 0 bases and J by 4 bases, with 13 bases between. Germline values: CDR1 SGHNT, CDR2 YYREEE (reference sequence). The CDR3 loop is CASSLDRQILYGYTF. The CDR3 nucleotides are TGTGCCAGCAGCTTGGACAGGCAAATACTCTATGGCTACACCTTC. The full variable domain, its missing parts supplied by reference TRBV5-4 and TRBJ1-2, is ETGVTQSPTHLIKTRGQQVTLRCSSQSGHNTVSWYQQALGQGPQFIFQYYREEENGRGNFPPRFSGLQFPNYSSELNVNALELDDSALYLCASSLDRQILYGYTFGSGTRLTVV.

The chain is built from TRBV5-1 and TRBJ2-2, with D hard to call. This CDR3 comprises 11 residues. With 3 bases removed from V and 12 bases from J, the gap between germline ends came to 9 bases. CDR1 is SGHRS and CDR2 is YFSETQ in the germline V gene. The CDR3 protein is CASSSLAQLFF. Here the CDR3 DNA reads TGCGCCAGCAGCTCCCTTGCCCAGCTGTTTTTT.

The chain combines TRBV5-4 with TRBJ2-5, with TRBD2 identical over 11 bases. J was trimmed by 4 bases and V by 3 bases; bases with no gene match: 5. The CDR3 runs 15 residues. Germline V CDR1 and CDR2: SGHNT, YYREEE (reference sequence). The CDR3 is CASSSGGLAGETQYF. For the CDR3, the DNA is TGTGCCAGCAGCTCAGGAGGACTAGCGGGAGAGACCCAGTACTTC.

The chain uses TRBV12-3 or TRBV12-4 and TRBJ1-5; TRBD1 matches at 8 bases. This CDR3 is 17 amino acids long. Germline trimming cut 3 bases from V and 4 bases from J; bases unmatched to any gene: 11. The CDR3 DNA reads TGTGCCAGCAGTTTGTTCGTTGTTGGACAGGGAAATCAGCCCCAGCATTTT. It translates to CASSLFVVGQGNQPQHF.

J is TRBJ2-7 and V is TRBV6-1, with 10 positions matching TRBD1. V gave up 6 bases and J gave up 5 bases; unmatched junction bases: 10. CDR1 and CDR2 (germline): MNHNS, SASEGT. CDR3 length: 15 amino acids. The DNA of the CDR3 is TGTGCCAGCAGCTCCGGGACAGGGGTATCCCACGAGCAGTACTTC. The encoded protein is CASSSGTGVSHEQYF.

The J gene is TRBJ2-7, the V gene TRBV5-4, with 7 bases fitting TRBD1. V lost 4 bases and J lost 0; bases outside the gene matches: 7. Germline-derived CDR1 and CDR2 are SGHNT and YYREEE (reference sequence). The CDR3 runs to 15 residues. The CDR3 loop reads CASSPGQDSSYEQYF. Here the CDR3 DNA reads TGTGCCAGCAGCCCCGGACAGGACAGCTCCTACGAGCAGTACTTC.

The V call is TRBV27, the J call TRBJ2-7; no clear D. With 5 bases removed from V and 0 bases from J, the gap between germline ends came to 11 bases. The CDR3 covers 14 residues. Germline V gene sequence: CDR1 MNHEY, CDR2 SMNVEV (reference sequence). The CDR3 reads CASSRYVGSYEQYF. In nucleotides, the CDR3 is TGTGCCAGCAGTCGGTACGTGGGCTCCTACGAGCAGTACTTC.

The sample holds a few counts of this clonotype. V gene TRBV5-1 combines with J gene TRBJ2-7; D uncertain. Germline values: CDR1 SGHRS, CDR2 YFSETQ. Trimming cost V 0 bases and J 0 bases, with 7 bases left between them. The CDR3 spans 14 residues. DNA of the CDR3: TGCGCCAGCAGCTTGGTGACGGACTCCTACGAGCAGTACTTC. It codes for CASSLVTDSYEQYF.

The table lists this clonotype with a few counts. The gene calls are TRBV2 and TRBJ1-1; 8 bases are shared with TRBD1. The CDR3 extends over 14 amino acids. V shed 6 bases and J 3 bases; nucleotides not matched to a gene: 6. The V gene's germline CDR1 is SNHLY and CDR2 FYNNEI. The CDR3 DNA reads as TGTGCCAGCAGACCGACAGGGGAATACACTGAAGCTTTCTTT. Translation: CASRPTGEYTEAFF.

The chain uses TRBV21-1 and TRBJ1-6; the table's D call, TRBD1, was not checked against the DNA. TRBV21-1 is termed a pseudogene. The CDR3 is 17 residues long. CDR3 sequence (DNA): TGTGCCAGCAGCAAAGGTCAGGGAAGCTCCTATAATTCACCCCTCCACTTT. This gives the protein CASSKGQGSSYNSPLHF.

Within the sample, this clonotype is hyperexpanded. This chain links TRBV6-1 with TRBJ2-7; 10 bases are shared with TRBD2. The V and J ends lost 6 bases and 1 base, in that order; junction bases with no gene match: 3. The CDR3 is 14 amino acids. CDR1 is MNHNS and CDR2 is SASEGT in the germline V gene. The CDR3 region is CASRGTSASYEQYF. The CDR3 DNA reads TGTGCCAGCAGAGGGACTAGCGCATCCTACGAGCAGTACTTC.

This clonotype was found a few times. The chain employs TRBV20-1 and TRBJ2-7; TRBD2 agrees at 12 bases. Germline CDR1 is DFQATT and CDR2 is SNEGSKA (reference sequence). V dropped 6 bases and J dropped 2; count of bases not matched to a gene: 11. This CDR3 has 16 amino acids. As DNA, the CDR3 is TGCAGTGCAATTAGACTAGCGGGGGCCGATCCCTACGAGCAGTACTTC. It translates to CSAIRLAGADPYEQYF.

The sample holds a few counts of this clonotype. The chain combines TRBV28 with TRBJ1-5; D unresolved. V dropped 5 bases and J dropped 7 bases, with 9 bases sitting between them. This CDR3 contains 12 residues. Germline V gives CDR1 MDHEN, CDR2 SYDVKM. CDR3 in amino acids: CASSAFRQPQHF. The CDR3 coding sequence is TGTGCCAGCAGTGCGTTCCGGCAGCCCCAGCATTTT.

A few counts support this clonotype. The CDR3 DNA reads TGTGCCAGCAGCCCTCCGACAGGGACCAATGAGCAGTTCTTC. Translated, it gives CASSPPTGTNEQFF. V gene TRBV7-9 combines with J gene TRBJ2-1; 7 nucleotides line up with TRBD1. The germline gives CDR1 SEHNR, CDR2 FQNEAQ (reference sequence). J was trimmed by 6 bases and V by 5 bases; bases with no gene match: 7. The CDR3 extends over 14 amino acids. The variable domain in full, completed from reference TRBV7-9 and TRBJ2-1, reads DTGVSQNPRHKITKRGQNVTFRCDPISEHNRLYWYRQTLGQGPEFLTYFQNEAQLEKSRLLSDRFSAERPKGSFSTLEIQRTEQGDSAMYLCASSPPTGTNEQFFGPGTRLTVL.

This clonotype came up a few times. The chain uses TRBV6-1 and TRBJ1-1; D call uncertain. V lost 1 base, J lost 1 base, and 4 bases lay in between. From germline, CDR1 is MNHNS and CDR2 SASEGT. The CDR3 length is 13 residues. The CDR3 here is CASSEGRNTEAFF. The CDR3 bases are TGTGCCAGCAGTGAAGGACGGAACACTGAAGCTTTCTTT.